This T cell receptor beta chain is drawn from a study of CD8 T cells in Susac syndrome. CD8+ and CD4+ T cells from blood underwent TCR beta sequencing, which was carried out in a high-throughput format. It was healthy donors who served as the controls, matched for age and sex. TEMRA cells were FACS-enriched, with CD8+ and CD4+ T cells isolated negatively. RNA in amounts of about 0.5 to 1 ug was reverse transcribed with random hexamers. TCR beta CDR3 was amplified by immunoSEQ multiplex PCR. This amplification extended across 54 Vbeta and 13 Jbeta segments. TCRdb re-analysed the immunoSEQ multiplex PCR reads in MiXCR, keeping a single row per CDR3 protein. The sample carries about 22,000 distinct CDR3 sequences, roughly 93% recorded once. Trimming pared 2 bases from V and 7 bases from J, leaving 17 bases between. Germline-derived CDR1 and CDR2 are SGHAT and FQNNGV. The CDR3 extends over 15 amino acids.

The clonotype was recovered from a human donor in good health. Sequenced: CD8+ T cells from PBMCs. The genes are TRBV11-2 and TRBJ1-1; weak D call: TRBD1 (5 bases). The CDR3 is CASSLRQTPSNEAFF. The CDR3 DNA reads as TGTGCCAGCAGCTTAAGACAGACCCCAAGTAATGAAGCTTTCTTT.